This TCR beta chain comes out of a study of blood T cell repertoires in COVID-19. Across the whole study: From T cells, B-cell-depleted T cells, or PBMCs came the material, which was cDNA or gDNA.

The repertoire was sequenced with immunoSEQ multiplex PCR; TCRdb's copy has only in-frame clones and lacks some. This table has about 200,000 clones, 86% appearing once. In this sample, this clone turned up a few times. The ends lost 6 bases at V and 7 bases at J; junction bases unmatched: 0. The CDR3 has 12 amino acids. The germline V gene encodes CDR1 MNHEY and CDR2 SMNVEV (reference sequence). Researchers sorted participants into cohorts using their self-reported clinical history. The receptor comes from a man between 35 and 55 years old with acute COVID-19. Sequenced sample: PBMCs or T cells enriched from blood (not recorded which). The chain employs TRBV27 and TRBJ1-6; 7 bases fit TRBD1. The CDR3 protein is CASRQGNSPLHF. DNA of the CDR3: TGTGCCAGCAGACAGGGGAATTCACCCCTCCACTTT.